A single sample is the source of the 28 T cell receptor beta chains below, sequenced in a study of blood T cell repertoires in COVID-19. Data came from immunoSEQ multiplex PCR; TCRdb stores just in-frame clones and leaves some out. Of about 130,000 clones listed, under 95% are singletons. Sequencing used peripheral blood. The receptor source for this set is a man aged 45-60 years with active COVID-19.

The V gene is TRBV5-5, the J gene TRBJ2-7; TRBD1 matches 7 bases. From germline, CDR1 is SGHKS and CDR2 YYEKEE (reference sequence). Trimming cost V 5 bases and J 4 bases; bases outside gene matches: 12. The CDR3 totals 15 residues. The CDR3 DNA sequence: TGTGCCAGCAGTATGGACAGGACAAACCTATACGAGCAGTACGTC. It encodes CASSMDRTNLYEQYV.

This chain connects TRBV6-1 to TRBJ2-4; 7 nucleotides align to TRBD1. This CDR3 spans 16 amino acids. The V gene end was trimmed by 1 base and the J gene end by 5 bases; junction bases not matched to a gene: 8. Germline-derived CDR1 and CDR2 are MNHNS and SASEGT. In DNA form, the CDR3 reads TGTGCCAGCAGTGAAGTGGCGACAGGGTGGCAAAACATTCAGTACTTC. It specifies CASSEVATGWQNIQYF.

The CDR3 reads CASSQGIGGAKNIQYF. The CDR3, as DNA: TGTGCCAGCAGCCAAGGGATCGGGGGGGCCAAAAACATTCAGTACTTC. The chain couples TRBV3-1 (or the pseudogene TRBV3-2) to TRBJ2-4; 7 nucleotides line up with TRBD2. This CDR3 spans 16 amino acids. Losses at the gene ends were 1 base for V and 1 base for J; bases not matched to a gene: 4. The V gene's germline CDR1 is LGHDT and CDR2 YNNKEL (reference sequence).

The chain joins TRBV6-5 to TRBJ1-4; 8 bases agree with TRBD1. CDR1 MNHEY and CDR2 SVGAGI come from the germline V gene. The CDR3 extends over 14 amino acids. The V segment lost 7 bases and the J segment 5 bases; nucleotides outside the gene matches: 6. The CDR3 region is CASTEGDRNEKLFF. The CDR3 region has the DNA TGTGCCAGCACCGAAGGGGACAGGAATGAAAAACTGTTTTTT.

J is TRBJ1-2 and V is TRBV15; D is possibly TRBD1 (5 bases). The germline gives CDR1 LNHNV, CDR2 YYDKDF (reference sequence). The ends were cut back, 1 base at V and 5 bases at J, with 8 bases in the middle. The CDR3 covers 13 residues. CDR3 nucleotide sequence: TGTGCCACCAGCAGAGGAGCAGGGTATGGCTACACCTTC. As protein: CATSRGAGYGYTF.

The CDR3 region is CASSVGSRMNFGEQFF. Written as DNA, the CDR3 is TGTGCCAGCAGCGTAGGCTCCAGGATGAATTTCGGTGAGCAGTTCTTC. V is TRBV9 and J is TRBJ2-1, with D unclear. The length of the CDR3 is 16 residues. CDR1 is SGDLS and CDR2 is YYNGEE in the germline V gene. Trimming stripped 0 bases from V and 9 bases from J, with 19 bases between. Full variable domain (remainder filled in from reference TRBV9 and TRBJ2-1): DSGVTQTPKHLITATGQRVTLRCSPRSGDLSVYWYQQSLDQGLQFLIQYYNGEERAKGNILERFSAQQFPDLHSELNLSSLELGDSALYFCASSVGSRMNFGEQFFGPGTRLTVL.

This clone was recorded only once. The rearrangement uses TRBV5-1 and TRBJ1-4, with D possibly TRBD1 on 6 matching bases. V lost 5 bases to trimming and J lost 3 bases, with 14 bases between them. The germline gives CDR1 SGHRS, CDR2 YFSETQ. The CDR3 has 15 residues. DNA for the CDR3: TGCGCCAGCAGGGGACAAGTGGGTGCTAATGAAAAACTGTTTTTT. Translating gives CASRGQVGANEKLFF.

V usage is TRBV5-1 and J usage is TRBJ2-3; the match to TRBD2 covers 14 bases. With V trimmed by 3 bases and J by 0 bases, 12 bases remained unmatched. CDR1 is SGHRS, CDR2 YFSETQ, per germline. This CDR3 is built from 20 residues. The chain's CDR3 is CASSWVGLAGGIPSTDTQYF. The CDR3 coding sequence is TGCGCCAGCAGCTGGGTTGGACTAGCGGGGGGTATTCCTAGCACAGATACGCAGTATTTT.

The V call is TRBV6-5, the J call TRBJ1-4; tentatively, D is TRBD1 (6 bases). CDR1 MNHEY and CDR2 SVGAGI come from the germline V gene. Deletions cut 6 bases from V and 7 bases from J, with 9 bases between. The CDR3 is 12 amino acids. The CDR3 DNA reads as TGTGCCAGCAGCCAGGGGTCTGAAAAACTGTTTTTT. Amino acids: CASSQGSEKLFF.

The chain links TRBV18 to TRBJ2-7; 9 bases are a match to TRBD1. Germline V lookup: CDR1 KGHSH, CDR2 LQKENI. V shed 4 bases, J shed 7 bases, and the junction held 8 bases outside the gene matches. The CDR3 length is 14 residues. The CDR3 here is CASSLGTGLLEQYF. The CDR3 nucleotides read TGTGCCAGCTCACTCGGGACAGGGCTTTTGGAGCAGTACTTC.

The chain links TRBV3-1 (or the pseudogene TRBV3-2) to TRBJ1-1; perhaps TRBD1 as D (6 bases). Trimming took 5 bases from V and 1 from J, leaving 8 bases between them. The germline gives CDR1 LGHDT, CDR2 YNNKEL (reference sequence). The CDR3 runs to 13 residues. This chain's CDR3 is CASSIQGNTEAFF. Here the CDR3 DNA reads TGTGCCAGCAGCATACAGGGGAACACTGAAGCTTTCTTT.

The genes are TRBV18 and TRBJ2-2, with 9 positions matching TRBD2. The CDR3 has 16 residues. Trimming at V came to 2 bases and at J to 5 bases, leaving 6 bases not matched to a gene. Germline V gives CDR1 KGHSH, CDR2 LQKENI. CDR3 sequence reads: CASSPSAGGRTGELFF. CDR3 nucleotide sequence: TGTGCCAGCTCACCAAGCGCGGGAGGGCGTACCGGGGAGCTGTTTTTT.

The chain combines TRBV2 with TRBJ2-3; maybe TRBD2 (6 bases). The V gene's germline CDR1 is SNHLY and CDR2 FYNNEI. Trimming stripped 2 bases from V and 4 bases from J, with 13 bases between. CDR3 size: 15 residues. The CDR3 DNA follows: TGTGCCAGCAGTGAATTCAGGACTAAAGCAGATACGCAGTATTTT. Its protein product is CASSEFRTKADTQYF.

This clone has just a few counts. The chain couples TRBV2 to TRBJ1-5; maybe TRBD1 (5 bases). Between the trimmed V and J ends, which lost 6 bases and 7 bases, there was a span of 22 bases. This CDR3 has 16 residues. The V gene's germline CDR1 is SNHLY and CDR2 FYNNEI. CDR3 sequence (DNA): TGTGCCAGCAGGTCGAGCGCAGGGAGCGGGAGGCAGCCCCAGCATTTT. Protein sequence: CASRSSAGSGRQPQHF. Complete variable domain (other parts from reference TRBV2 and TRBJ1-5): EPEVTQTPSHQVTQMGQEVILRCVPISNHLYFYWYRQILGQKVEFLVSFYNNEISEKSEIFDDQFSVERPDGSNFTLKIRSTKLEDSAMYFCASRSSAGSGRQPQHFGDGTRLSIL.

The genes are TRBV5-8 and TRBJ1-6, with D perhaps TRBD1 (5 bases). The CDR3 is made up of 14 amino acids. V shed 1 base and J shed 6 bases, with 8 bases lying between them. Germline V gives CDR1 SGHTS, CDR2 YDEGEE. CDR3 DNA sequence: TGTGCCAGCAGCTTGCTCGGGGGTAATTCACCCCTCCACTTT. This translates into CASSLLGGNSPLHF.

The gene calls are TRBV24-1 and TRBJ1-3, with a possible D match to TRBD1 (5 bases). V lost 2 bases and J lost 0, with 10 bases in between. This CDR3 has 16 residues. Germline loops: CDR1 KGHDR, CDR2 SFDVKD. CDR3 loop: CATSDWGGDSGNTIYF. DNA for the CDR3: TGTGCCACCAGTGATTGGGGGGGAGACTCTGGAAACACCATATATTTT.

A single count supports this clone. This chain links TRBV7-9 with TRBJ2-5; unclear D gene. V dropped 5 bases and J dropped 0 bases, with 13 bases sitting between them. The CDR3 has 15 residues. Per the germline V gene, CDR1 is SEHNR and CDR2 is FQNEAQ (reference sequence). The chain's CDR3 is CASSPLVDYQETQYF. The CDR3 DNA reads as TGTGCCAGCAGCCCACTTGTTGACTACCAAGAGACCCAGTACTTC.

The chain has TRBV19 and TRBJ2-1; unclear D gene. This CDR3 spans 12 amino acids. Trimming removed 3 bases from V and 9 bases from J, with 9 bases in between. Germline CDR1 reads LNHDA; CDR2 reads SQIVND (reference sequence). CDR3 coding DNA: TGTGCCAGTAGTATCCTCGGCGGTGAGCAGTTCTTC. The encoded protein is CASSILGGEQFF.

V is TRBV7-9 and J is TRBJ2-5; 11 bases map to TRBD2. Germline loops: CDR1 SEHNR, CDR2 FQNEAQ (reference sequence). This CDR3 comprises 15 residues. Trimming removed 1 base from V and 5 bases from J; junction bases left unmatched: 3. In nucleotides, the CDR3 is TGTGCCAGCAGCTTAGGACTAGCGGGATCCGAGACCCAGTACTTC. It translates to CASSLGLAGSETQYF.

The V gene is TRBV6-2 or TRBV6-3, the J gene TRBJ1-1; D unresolved. The CDR3 is made up of 14 amino acids. The V end lost 2 bases, the J end lost 3 bases, and 10 bases lay between the germline ends. From germline, CDR1 is MNHEY and CDR2 SVGEGT. As DNA, the CDR3 is TGTGCCAGCAGTTACGTGAGGGTTTACACTGAAGCTTTCTTT. This encodes CASSYVRVYTEAFF.

The rearrangement joins TRBV29-1 to TRBJ1-5; 8 bases are shared with TRBD1. The CDR3 spans 17 residues. Germline CDR1 and CDR2: SQVTM and ANQGSEA. After removal of 4 bases from V and 0 bases from J, the junction contained 11 bases not matched to a gene. The CDR3 is CSVAGTGFSGSNQPQHF. CDR3 in DNA: TGCAGCGTTGCTGGGACAGGCTTTTCCGGTAGCAATCAGCCCCAGCATTTT.

The CDR3 DNA follows: TGTGCCAGCAGACAAACCGGGACTAGCGGGCACAATGAGCAGTTCTTC. Encoded protein: CASRQTGTSGHNEQFF. The chain combines TRBV25-1 with TRBJ2-1, with 12 bases lining up with TRBD2. The CDR3 has 16 residues. The germline CDR1 and CDR2 sequences are MGHDK and SYGVNS. Unmatched junction bases numbered 8, after V lost 6 bases and J lost 5 bases.

V gene TRBV6-5 combines with J gene TRBJ1-2, with unresolved D. V gave up 7 bases and J gave up 5 bases, with 8 bases separating them. The germline CDR1 and CDR2 sequences are MNHEY and SVGAGI. The CDR3 is made up of 11 amino acids. The CDR3 coding sequence is TGTGCCAGCACGTCGGGTTATGGCTACACCTTC. Translating it yields CASTSGYGYTF.

This chain connects TRBV5-1 to TRBJ2-3, with 10 positions matching TRBD2. The germline V gene encodes CDR1 SGHRS and CDR2 YFSETQ. CDR3 length equals 15 residues. Trimming cost V 4 bases and J 1 base; bases outside gene matches: 3. This CDR3 reads CASSLGTSGTDTQYF. CDR3 coding DNA: TGCGCCAGCAGCCTAGGGACTAGCGGCACAGATACGCAGTATTTT.

J is TRBJ2-1 and V is TRBV6-4; 9 nucleotides align to TRBD1. The CDR3 has 14 residues. CDR1 and CDR2 from the germline V gene are MRHNA and SNTAGT. The J segment lost 6 bases and the V segment lost 5 bases, leaving 5 bases of the junction unmatched. As DNA, the CDR3 is TGTGCCAGCAGTCAGGACAGGGGAGGCAATGAGCAGTTCTTC. As protein: CASSQDRGGNEQFF.

This chain connects TRBV10-3 to TRBJ2-5, with D hard to call. V was shortened by 4 bases and J by 4 bases, with 10 bases between the two germline ends. Germline V lookup: CDR1 ENHRY, CDR2 SYGVKD. There are 13 residues in the CDR3. CDR3 loop: CAISAEYSETQYF. The CDR3 DNA sequence: TGTGCCATCAGTGCTGAGTATTCAGAGACCCAGTACTTC.

V is TRBV7-9 and J is TRBJ1-3; no firm D call. With 4 bases removed from V and 0 bases from J, the gap between germline ends came to 7 bases. Germline CDR1 and CDR2: SEHNR and FQNEAQ (reference sequence). The CDR3 loop spans 14 amino acids. The CDR3 loop is CASSSSISGNTIYF. In nucleotides, the CDR3 is TGTGCCAGCAGCTCTAGTATCTCTGGAAACACCATATATTTT.

V is TRBV24-1 and J is TRBJ2-1; the D is unclear. Trimming removed 4 bases from V and 5 bases from J, with 14 bases in between. The germline gives CDR1 KGHDR, CDR2 SFDVKD. The CDR3 spans 15 residues. The CDR3 nucleotides read TGTGCCACCAGTGACCATCGAGACATAAACAATGAGCAGTTCTTC. Its translation is CATSDHRDINNEQFF.